This TCR beta chain is from a study of cytomegalovirus exposure and HLA in healthy donors. Sequencing was performed with immunoSEQ multiplex PCR; in TCRdb, only in-frame clones are kept and a portion is missing. Here the sample spans 65,000 to 90,000 clones, around 96% being singletons. The CDR3 contains 17 residues. Per germline, CDR1 MNHEY and CDR2 SMNVEV (reference sequence). Trimming left V 4 bases short and J 2 bases short, with 15 bases between. This clonotype was sampled from a man aged 18 to 30 in good health and CMV-seronegative. The specimen was PBMCs. This chain joins TRBV27 and TRBJ2-6, with D tentatively TRBD1 (6 bases). The DNA of the CDR3 is TGTGCCAGCAGTTCGGAACAGGGAACAGCTGGGGCCAACGTCCTGACTTTC. Translation: CASSSEQGTAGANVLTF. The whole variable domain, filled in from reference TRBV27 and TRBJ2-6, reads EAQVTQNPRYLITVTGKKLTVTCSQNMNHEYMSWYRQDPGLGLRQIYYSMNVEVTDKGDVPEGYKVSRKEKRNFPLILESPSPNQTSLYFCASSSEQGTAGANVLTFGAGSRLTVL.